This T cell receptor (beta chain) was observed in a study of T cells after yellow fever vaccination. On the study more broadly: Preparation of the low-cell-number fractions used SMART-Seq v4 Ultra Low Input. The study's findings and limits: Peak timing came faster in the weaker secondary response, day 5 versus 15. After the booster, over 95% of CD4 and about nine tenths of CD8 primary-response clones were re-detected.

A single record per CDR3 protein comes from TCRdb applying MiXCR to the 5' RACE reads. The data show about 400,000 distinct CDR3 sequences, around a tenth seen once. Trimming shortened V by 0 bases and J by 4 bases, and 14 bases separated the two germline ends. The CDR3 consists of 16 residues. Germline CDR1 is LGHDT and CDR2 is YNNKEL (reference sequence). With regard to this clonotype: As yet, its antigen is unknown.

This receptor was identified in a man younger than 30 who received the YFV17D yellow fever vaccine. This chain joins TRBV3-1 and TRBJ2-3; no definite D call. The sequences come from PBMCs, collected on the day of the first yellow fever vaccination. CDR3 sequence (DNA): TGTGCCAGCAGCCAAGACCTTGCGGTTGGGGCAGATACGCAGTATTTT. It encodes CASSQDLAVGADTQYF.